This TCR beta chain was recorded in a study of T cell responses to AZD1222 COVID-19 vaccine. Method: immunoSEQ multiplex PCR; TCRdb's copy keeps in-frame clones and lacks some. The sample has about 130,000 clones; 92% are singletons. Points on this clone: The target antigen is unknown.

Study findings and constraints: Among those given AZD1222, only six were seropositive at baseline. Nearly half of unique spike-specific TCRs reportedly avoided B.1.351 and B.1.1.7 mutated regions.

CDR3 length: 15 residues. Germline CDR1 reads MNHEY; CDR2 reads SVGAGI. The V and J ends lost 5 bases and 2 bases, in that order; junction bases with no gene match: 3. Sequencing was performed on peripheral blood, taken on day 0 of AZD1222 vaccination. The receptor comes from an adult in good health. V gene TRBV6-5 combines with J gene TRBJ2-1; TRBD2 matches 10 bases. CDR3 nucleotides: TGTGCCAGCAGTAAACTAGCGGGGCCCTACAATGAGCAGTTCTTC. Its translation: CASSKLAGPYNEQFF.